This T cell receptor beta chain was profiled in a study of blood T cell repertoires in COVID-19. The wider study: COVID-19 samples, acute and convalescent, were from the United States, Italy and Spain. Sources were T cells, B-cell-depleted T cells, or PBMCs; the material itself was cDNA or gDNA.

In the original workflow: Amplified reference gene primers provided the basis for estimating nucleated cell counts. The protocol was immunoSEQ multiplex PCR, while the TCRdb copy is restricted to in-frame clones and leaves out a portion. The V and J calls and clone size were taken over from that table, and D and trimming were inferred from the DNA. The sample lists around 160,000 clones; about four fifths were seen once. Between the trimmed V and J ends, which lost 10 bases and 4 bases, there was a span of 8 bases. Germline assignment: CDR1 LNHDA and CDR2 SQIVND (reference sequence). The CDR3 is made up of 11 amino acids.

V gene TRBV19 combines with J gene TRBJ2-1; D gene unclear. Sequenced sample: peripheral blood. The receptor comes from a human donor with acute or convalescent COVID-19. The donor label of this sample is uncertain. CDR3 nucleotides: TGTGCCACCCTACGGTACAATGAGCAGTTCTTC. Its protein product is CATLRYNEQFF.